The T cell receptor beta chain described here comes from a study of cytomegalovirus exposure and HLA in healthy donors. Study-wide results and limits: In a later analysis, donors in an Asian-associated ancestry cluster reportedly had fewer N-insertions in productive TCRs than the cohort mean.

This PCR relied on a set of 60 Vbeta primers and 13 Jbeta primers. The protocol was immunoSEQ multiplex PCR, while the TCRdb copy is restricted to in-frame clones and leaves out a portion. Among fewer than 200,000 clones listed, approximately 80% were seen once. CDR3 length equals 13 residues. Trimming removed 6 bases from V and 1 base from J, with 8 bases in between. Germline CDR1 reads SGHTA; CDR2 reads FQGNSA. This clone was seen only a few times. What it binds is not known. The clonotype comes from a young woman in good health and CMV-seronegative. The sample taken for sequencing was PBMCs. This sequence joins TRBV7-2 and TRBJ2-3; a weak D match, TRBD1 (6 bases). CDR3 amino acids: CASRQGGTDTQYF. CDR3 coding DNA: TGTGCCAGCAGACAGGGTGGCACAGATACGCAGTATTTT.